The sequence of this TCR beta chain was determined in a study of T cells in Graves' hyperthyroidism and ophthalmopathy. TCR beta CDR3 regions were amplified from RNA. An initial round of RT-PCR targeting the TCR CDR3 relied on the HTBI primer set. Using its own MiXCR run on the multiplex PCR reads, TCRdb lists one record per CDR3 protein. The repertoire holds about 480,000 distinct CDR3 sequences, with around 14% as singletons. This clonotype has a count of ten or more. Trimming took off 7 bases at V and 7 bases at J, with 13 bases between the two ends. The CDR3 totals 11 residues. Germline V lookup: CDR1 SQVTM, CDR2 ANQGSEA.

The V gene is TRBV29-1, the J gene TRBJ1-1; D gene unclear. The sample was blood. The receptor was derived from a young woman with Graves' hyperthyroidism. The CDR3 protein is CSADGELEAFF. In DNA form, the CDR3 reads TGCAGCGCGGACGGGGAGCTTGAAGCTTTCTTT.